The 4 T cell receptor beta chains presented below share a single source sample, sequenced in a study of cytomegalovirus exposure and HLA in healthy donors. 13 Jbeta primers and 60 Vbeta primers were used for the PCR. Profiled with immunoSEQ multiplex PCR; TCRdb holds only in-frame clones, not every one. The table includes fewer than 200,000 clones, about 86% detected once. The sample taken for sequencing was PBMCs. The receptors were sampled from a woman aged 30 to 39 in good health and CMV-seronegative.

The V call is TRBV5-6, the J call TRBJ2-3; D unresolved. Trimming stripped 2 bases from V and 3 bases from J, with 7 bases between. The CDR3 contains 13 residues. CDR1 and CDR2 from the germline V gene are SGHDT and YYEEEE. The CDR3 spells CASSFDKTDTQYF. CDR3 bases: TGTGCCAGCAGCTTTGACAAAACAGATACGCAGTATTTT.

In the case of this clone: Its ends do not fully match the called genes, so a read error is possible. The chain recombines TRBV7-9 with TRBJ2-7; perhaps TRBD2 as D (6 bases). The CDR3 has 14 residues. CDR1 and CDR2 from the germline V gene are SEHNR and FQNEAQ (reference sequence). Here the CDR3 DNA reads TGTTCCAGCAGCTTATCGGACTACCTATACGAGCAGTACTTC. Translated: CSSSLSDYLYEQYF.

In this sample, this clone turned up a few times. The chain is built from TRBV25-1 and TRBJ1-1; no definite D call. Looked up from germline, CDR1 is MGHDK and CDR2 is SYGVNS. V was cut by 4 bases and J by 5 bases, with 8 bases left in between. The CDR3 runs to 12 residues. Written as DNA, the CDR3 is TGTGCCAGCAGTGGGAGCGGGACTGAAGCTTTCTTT. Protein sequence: CASSGSGTEAFF. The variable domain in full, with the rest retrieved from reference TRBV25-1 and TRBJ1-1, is EADIYQTPRYLVIGTGKKITLECSQTMGHDKMYWYQQDPGMELHLIHYSYGVNSTEKGDLSSESTVSRIRTEHFPLTLESARPSHTSQYLCASSGSGTEAFFGQGTRLTVV.

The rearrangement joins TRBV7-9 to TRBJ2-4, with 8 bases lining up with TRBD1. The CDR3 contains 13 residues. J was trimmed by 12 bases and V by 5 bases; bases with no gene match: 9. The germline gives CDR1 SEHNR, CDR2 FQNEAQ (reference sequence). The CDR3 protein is CASSLGQGDCQYF. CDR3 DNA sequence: TGTGCCAGCAGCCTCGGACAGGGAGATTGTCAGTACTTC.